The T cell receptor (beta chain) described here comes from a study of vaccination and CD4 T cells after COVID-19 (dated by TCRdb to between 2020 and 2023). As for the study more broadly: Every convalescent patient had a positive nasal swab PCR test for SARS-CoV-2, with mild disease in nine patients and severe disease in one. Control cultures received a CEFX viral epitope pool as the positive control, an HIV-1 Nef peptide pool as the negative control, or no peptide. Post-vaccine blood samples were taken a median of 72 days after the second vaccine dose, with a range of 14 to 241 days. The convalescent cohort included six males and four females, with two Hispanic individuals, seven Caucasians, two Asians and one multiracial person. Post-COVID blood samples from convalescent patients were collected a median of 101 days after diagnosis, with a range of roughly 35 to 161 days. Overlapping spike peptide pools from SARS-CoV-2 and from the common cold coronaviruses HCoV-NL63, HCoV-OC43 and HCoV-229E were used as culture stimuli. In under twelve COVID-19 convalescent patients and a handful of infection-naive healthy vaccine recipients, researchers compared the spike-specific CD4+ TCR repertoire from before mRNA vaccination with the repertoire from after. Participants got two doses of the Pfizer-BioNTech BNT162b2 vaccine (n=8) or two doses of the Moderna mRNA-1273 vaccine (n=2).

From its cysteine to its phenylalanine, the CDR3 spans 15 amino acids. Only CDR3 DNA remains: 45 bases, in frame from the first base. The germline V gene (reference sequence) specifies MNHEY as CDR1 and SMNVEV as CDR2. V ends up 4 bases short and J 3 bases short, with an unmatched junction base count of 5. Receptor amplification or capture employed PCR. DNA from cultured CD4+ T cells underwent TCR sequencing with the Oncomine TCR Beta short-read assay at the Johns Hopkins FTIC core. The QIAamp micro DNA kit was used to extract genomic DNA from the cultured CD4+ T cells. The Oncomine TCR Beta libraries from cultured CD4+ T cells were pooled using unique dual indexes and then sequenced on an Illumina iSeq 100. Per the source publication's procedure: Non-productive sequences were filtered out, and CDR3s that did not start with C, did not end with F or W, or were shorter than 7 amino acids were discarded. The MANAFEST web application was used to identify antigen-specific clonotypes by comparing peptide-stimulated wells against reference wells and other culture wells. An FDR below 0.05, an odds ratio above 5, and a productive frequency above 0.1% in at least two of three replicate wells were required for clones to be considered positive. A clonotype was classed as cross-reactive if the clonotype showed significant expansion both in SARS-CoV-2 spike wells and in at least one common cold coronavirus spike condition. Levenshtein distances (stringdist) and unrooted phylogenetic trees (ape) in R version 3.6.1 were used to assess CDR3 homology. Through fastp at Q25 and MiXCR, TCRdb rebuilt clones from the public reads, retaining in-frame beta chains. Under each unique CDR3 protein, matching rows form one entry showing the most common genes and DNA. In this record, the V and J calls reflect TCRdb's handling and not the investigators' own analysis. Present in this sample are around 10,000 distinct CDR3 sequences, around 28% of which were seen just once. About a quarter of the sample goes to the ten largest clones.

Taken with the paper, the label for treatment or condition translates to: roughly 10-day PBMC culture with coronavirus spike peptide pools or control peptides (ViraFEST assay). The ViraFEST assay was used in the study, in which antigen-specific T cells were expanded with peptide pools and expanded clonotypes were subsequently identified by TCR sequencing. The convalescent patients' positive SARS-CoV-2 PCR tests fell between March and December 2020, which was before the Alpha, Beta and Delta variants emerged in the United States. PBMCs were cultured at roughly 1.9 million per well in IMDM supplemented with 5% human AB serum and approximately 10 IU/ml IL-2, with about 10 ug/ml peptide pools added. On days 3 and 7, half of the culture medium was replaced with fresh IL-2-containing medium. After 10 to 11 days of culture, CD4+ T cells were isolated by negative selection using the EasySep CD4+ T cell isolation kit. Ficoll-Paque Plus gradient centrifugation was used to isolate PBMCs from whole blood, and the isolated PBMCs were then either used fresh or cryopreserved at -140C. In general, triplicate wells were set up for every culture condition.

The research as a whole found: In convalescent patients, a median approximately 83% of post-vaccine SARS-CoV-2-reactive clones were detected only after vaccination, and vaccine-specific priming was suggested by this finding. The number of convalescent patients in the study was relatively small, and the study did not examine early timepoints following natural infection. An increase in the median number of SARS-CoV-2-reactive clonotypes from 21 after infection to roughly 39 after vaccination was observed, but the change was not found to be significant. Nearly all vaccine-specific clones in convalescent patients (304 of 307) were mono-reactive for SARS-CoV-2 spike rather than cross-reactive with common cold coronaviruses.

Comment on this clonotype: Its binding antigen is unknown. Nothing much larger sits one base from this clone, and base qualities are not available.

The sample was cultured CD4+ T cells from blood. This sequence originates from a human donor with COVID-19. The chain was built from TRBV27 and TRBJ2-7; TRBD2 matches 11 bases in the middle. The CDR3 amino acid sequence is: CASSSQLAGDYEQYF. Read as DNA, the sequence is TGTGCCAGCAGTTCCCAACTAGCGGGGGACTACGAGCAGTACTTC.